Sequencing of this T cell receptor (beta chain) was carried out in a study of blood T cell repertoires in COVID-19. Across the whole study: Collection of acute and convalescent COVID-19 samples took place in the United States, Italy and Spain. Nucleic acid was either cDNA or gDNA, and it came from T cells, B-cell-depleted T cells, or PBMCs.

Authors' processing steps: It was from reference gene primer amplification that nucleated cell counts were estimated. The protocol was immunoSEQ multiplex PCR, while the TCRdb copy is restricted to in-frame clones and leaves out a portion. The DNA gave D and trimming, while V, J and clone size come from that table. The sample lists around 250,000 clones, approximately 86% occurring once. CDR1 is MNHEY, CDR2 SVGAGI, per germline. Trimming took off 7 bases at V and 8 bases at J, with 23 bases between the two ends. The CDR3 has 15 amino acids. The sequenced sample was peripheral blood. This TCR was sampled from an older woman with active or convalescent COVID-19. The chain is built from TRBV6-5 and TRBJ1-1, with D hard to call. The CDR3 sequence is CASTATFAGQVEAFF. The CDR3 DNA reads as TGTGCCAGCACCGCGACCTTCGCAGGCCAGGTAGAAGCTTTCTTT.